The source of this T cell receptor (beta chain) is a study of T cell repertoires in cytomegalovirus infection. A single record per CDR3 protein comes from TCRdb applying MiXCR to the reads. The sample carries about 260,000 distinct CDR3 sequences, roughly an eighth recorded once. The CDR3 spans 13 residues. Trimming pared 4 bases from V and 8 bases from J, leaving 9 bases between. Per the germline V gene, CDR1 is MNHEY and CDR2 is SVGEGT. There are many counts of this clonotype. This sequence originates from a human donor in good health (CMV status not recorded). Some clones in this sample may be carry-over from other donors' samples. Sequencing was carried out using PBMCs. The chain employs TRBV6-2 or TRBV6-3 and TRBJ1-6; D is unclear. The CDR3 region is CASSSKADSPLHF. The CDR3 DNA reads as TGTGCCAGCAGTTCAAAGGCAGATTCACCCCTCCACTTT.